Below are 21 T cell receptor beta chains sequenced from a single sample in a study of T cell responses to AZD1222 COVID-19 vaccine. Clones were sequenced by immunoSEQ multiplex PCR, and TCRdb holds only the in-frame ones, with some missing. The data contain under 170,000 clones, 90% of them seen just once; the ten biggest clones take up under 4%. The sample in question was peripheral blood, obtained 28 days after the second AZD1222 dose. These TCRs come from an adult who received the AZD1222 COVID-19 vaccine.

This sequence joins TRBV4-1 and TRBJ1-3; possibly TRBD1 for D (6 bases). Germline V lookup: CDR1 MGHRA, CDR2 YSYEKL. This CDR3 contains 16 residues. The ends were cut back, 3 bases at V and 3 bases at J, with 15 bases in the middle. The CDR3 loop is CASSHSWGGLGNTIYF. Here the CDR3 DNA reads TGCGCCAGCAGCCACTCCTGGGGGGGGCTTGGAAACACCATATATTTT.

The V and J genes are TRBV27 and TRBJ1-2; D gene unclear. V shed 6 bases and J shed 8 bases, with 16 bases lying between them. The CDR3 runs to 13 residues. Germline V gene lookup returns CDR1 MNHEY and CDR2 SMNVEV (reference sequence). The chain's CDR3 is CASRGSRDEGYTF. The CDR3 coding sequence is TGTGCCAGCAGAGGGAGCCGGGATGAGGGCTACACCTTC.

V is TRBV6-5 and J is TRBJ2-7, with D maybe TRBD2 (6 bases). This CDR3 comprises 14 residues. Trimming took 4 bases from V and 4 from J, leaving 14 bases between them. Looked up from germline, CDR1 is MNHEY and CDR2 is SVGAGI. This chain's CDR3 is CASSFGRGGYEQYF. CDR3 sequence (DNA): TGTGCCAGCAGTTTTGGGCGGGGAGGATACGAGCAGTACTTC.

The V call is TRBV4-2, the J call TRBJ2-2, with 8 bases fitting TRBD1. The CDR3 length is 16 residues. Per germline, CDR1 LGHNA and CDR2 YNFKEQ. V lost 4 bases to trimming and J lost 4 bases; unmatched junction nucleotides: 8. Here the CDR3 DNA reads TGTGCCAGCAGCCGGAGACAGGGGAACCCCACCGGGGAGCTGTTTTTT. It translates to CASSRRQGNPTGELFF.

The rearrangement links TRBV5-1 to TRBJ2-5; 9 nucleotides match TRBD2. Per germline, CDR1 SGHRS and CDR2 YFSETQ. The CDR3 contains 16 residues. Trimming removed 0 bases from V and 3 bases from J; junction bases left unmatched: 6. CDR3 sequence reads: CASSLGVLAGEETQYF. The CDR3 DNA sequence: TGCGCCAGCAGCTTGGGGGTGTTAGCGGGGGAAGAGACCCAGTACTTC.

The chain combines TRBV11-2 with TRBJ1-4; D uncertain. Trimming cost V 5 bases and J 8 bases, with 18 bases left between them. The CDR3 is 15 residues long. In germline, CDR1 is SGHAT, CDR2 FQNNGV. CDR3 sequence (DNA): TGTGCCAGCAGCGGATGGACGGAGATGAGGGAAAAACTGTTTTTT. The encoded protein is CASSGWTEMREKLFF.

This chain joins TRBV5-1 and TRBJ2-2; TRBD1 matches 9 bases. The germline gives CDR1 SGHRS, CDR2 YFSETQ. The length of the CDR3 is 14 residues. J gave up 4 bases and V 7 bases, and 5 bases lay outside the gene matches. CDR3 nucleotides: TGCGCCAGCGTGGGACAGGGACTCACCGGGGAGCTGTTTTTT. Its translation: CASVGQGLTGELFF.

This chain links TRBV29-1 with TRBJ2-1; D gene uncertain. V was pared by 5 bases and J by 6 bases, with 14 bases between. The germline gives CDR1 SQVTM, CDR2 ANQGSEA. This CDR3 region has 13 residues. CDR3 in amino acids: CSVRFRASNEQFF. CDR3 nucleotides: TGCAGCGTTAGGTTTCGGGCGAGCAATGAGCAGTTCTTC.

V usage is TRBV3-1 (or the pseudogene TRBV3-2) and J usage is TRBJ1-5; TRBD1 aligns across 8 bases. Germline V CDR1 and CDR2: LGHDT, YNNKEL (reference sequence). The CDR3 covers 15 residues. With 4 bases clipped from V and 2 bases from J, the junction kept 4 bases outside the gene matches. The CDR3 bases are TGTGCCAGCAGCCGGGGACAGGCGGGCAATCAGCCCCAGCATTTT. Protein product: CASSRGQAGNQPQHF.

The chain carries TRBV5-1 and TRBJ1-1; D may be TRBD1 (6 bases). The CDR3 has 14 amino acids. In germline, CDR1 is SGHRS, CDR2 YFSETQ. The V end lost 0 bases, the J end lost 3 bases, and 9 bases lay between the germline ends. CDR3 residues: CASSLDRAYTEAFF. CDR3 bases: TGCGCCAGCAGCTTGGACAGGGCGTACACTGAAGCTTTCTTT.

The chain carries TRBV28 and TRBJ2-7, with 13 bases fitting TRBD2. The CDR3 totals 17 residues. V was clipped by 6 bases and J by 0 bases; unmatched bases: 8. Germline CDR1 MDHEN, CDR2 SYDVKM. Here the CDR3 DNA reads TGTGCCAGCAGCTCCGGGACTAGCGGGACCAGCTCCTACGAGCAGTACTTC. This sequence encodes CASSSGTSGTSSYEQYF.

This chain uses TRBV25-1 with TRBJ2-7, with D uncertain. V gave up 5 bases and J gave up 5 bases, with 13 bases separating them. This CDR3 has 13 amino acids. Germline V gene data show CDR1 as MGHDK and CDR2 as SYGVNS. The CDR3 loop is CASSFSVRDEQYF. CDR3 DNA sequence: TGTGCCAGCAGTTTTTCGGTGCGTGACGAGCAGTACTTC.

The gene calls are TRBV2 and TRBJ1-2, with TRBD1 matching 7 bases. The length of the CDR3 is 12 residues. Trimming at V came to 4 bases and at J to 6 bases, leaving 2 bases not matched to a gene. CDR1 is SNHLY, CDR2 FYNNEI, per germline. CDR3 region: CASSGQGNGYTF. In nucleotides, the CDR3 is TGTGCCAGCAGTGGACAGGGTAATGGCTACACCTTC. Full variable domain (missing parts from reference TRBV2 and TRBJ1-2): EPEVTQTPSHQVTQMGQEVILRCVPISNHLYFYWYRQILGQKVEFLVSFYNNEISEKSEIFDDQFSVERPDGSNFTLKIRSTKLEDSAMYFCASSGQGNGYTFGSGTRLTVV.

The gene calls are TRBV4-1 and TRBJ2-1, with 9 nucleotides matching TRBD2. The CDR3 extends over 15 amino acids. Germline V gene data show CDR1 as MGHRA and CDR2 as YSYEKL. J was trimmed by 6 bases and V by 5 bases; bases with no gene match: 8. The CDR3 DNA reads TGCGCCAGCAGCTCCATAGCGGGAGTGGGCAATGAGCAGTTCTTC. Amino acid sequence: CASSSIAGVGNEQFF.

The CDR3 spells CSASRLAGAYNEQFF. CDR3 in DNA: TGCAGTGCTAGTCGTCTAGCGGGAGCCTACAATGAGCAGTTCTTC. The genes are TRBV20-1 and TRBJ2-1; the match to TRBD2 covers 10 bases. The CDR3 runs 15 residues. Trimming at V came to 3 bases and at J to 2 bases, leaving 4 bases not matched to a gene. CDR1 and CDR2 from the germline V gene are DFQATT and SNEGSKA (reference sequence).

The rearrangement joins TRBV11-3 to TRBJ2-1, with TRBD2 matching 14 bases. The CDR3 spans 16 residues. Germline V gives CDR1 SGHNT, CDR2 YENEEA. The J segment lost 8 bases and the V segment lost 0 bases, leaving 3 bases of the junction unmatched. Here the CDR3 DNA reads TGTGCCAGCAGCTTAGATGGGGGACTAGCGGGAGATGAGCAGTTCTTC. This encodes CASSLDGGLAGDEQFF.

CDR3 protein: CASSSTGGQGIGGYTF. The DNA of the CDR3 is TGTGCCAGCAGCTCAACTGGGGGACAGGGGATTGGCGGCTACACCTTC. V usage is TRBV5-4 and J usage is TRBJ1-2, with 10 bases identical to TRBD1. The germline V gene has CDR1 SGHNT and CDR2 YYREEE (reference sequence). This CDR3 has 16 amino acids. With 3 bases clipped from V and 8 bases from J, the junction kept 13 bases outside the gene matches.

Here the CDR3 DNA reads TGTGCCAGCAGTTACGCGACCGACAGTTTGAACACTGAAGCTTTCTTT. It translates to CASSYATDSLNTEAFF. The chain links TRBV6-5 to TRBJ1-1; weak D call: TRBD1 (5 bases). The CDR3 is 16 residues long. The germline V gene has CDR1 MNHEY and CDR2 SVGAGI. With 2 bases removed from V and 0 bases from J, the gap between germline ends came to 13 bases.

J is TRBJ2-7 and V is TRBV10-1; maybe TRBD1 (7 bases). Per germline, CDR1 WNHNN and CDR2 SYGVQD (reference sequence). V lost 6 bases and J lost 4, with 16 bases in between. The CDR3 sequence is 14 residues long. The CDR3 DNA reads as TGCGCCAGCAGCGGGAGACAGGGTTTTTACGAGCAGTACTTC. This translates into CASSGRQGFYEQYF.

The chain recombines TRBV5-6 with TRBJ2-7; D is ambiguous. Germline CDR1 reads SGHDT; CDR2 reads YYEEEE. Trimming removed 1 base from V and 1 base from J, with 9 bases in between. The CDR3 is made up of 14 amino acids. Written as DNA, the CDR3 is TGTGCCAGCAGCTTGCTGCAGCCATCCTACGAGCAGTACTTC. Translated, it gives CASSLLQPSYEQYF. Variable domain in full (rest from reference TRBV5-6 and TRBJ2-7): DAGVTQSPTHLIKTRGQQVTLRCSPKSGHDTVSWYQQALGQGPQFIFQYYEEEERQRGNFPDRFSGHQFPNYSSELNVNALLLGDSALYLCASSLLQPSYEQYFGPGTRLTVT.

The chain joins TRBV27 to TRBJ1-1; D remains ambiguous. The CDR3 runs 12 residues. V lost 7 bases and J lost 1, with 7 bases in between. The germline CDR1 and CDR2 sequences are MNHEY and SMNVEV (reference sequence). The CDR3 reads CASMSGNTEAFF. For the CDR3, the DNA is TGTGCCAGCATGTCAGGGAACACTGAAGCTTTCTTT.